This T cell receptor (beta chain) originates from a study of blood T cell repertoires in COVID-19. Looking at the study overall: The United States, Italy and Spain provided the acute and convalescent COVID-19 samples. The analysed material was cDNA or gDNA that came from T cells, B-cell-depleted T cells, or PBMCs.

Germline CDR1 SGHRS, CDR2 YFSETQ. The CDR3 has 18 residues. The V segment lost 4 bases and the J segment 2 bases; nucleotides outside the gene matches: 13. Methods used by the authors: Estimated nucleated cell counts came from reference gene primer amplification. Sequenced by immunoSEQ multiplex PCR; TCRdb stores in-frame clones only, minus some. V, J and clone size were drawn from that table, and D and trimming were deduced from the DNA. The data contain more than 150,000 clones, around nine tenths of them singletons. The chain recombines TRBV5-1 with TRBJ2-2, with 8 positions matching TRBD1. Sequences were obtained from peripheral blood. This receptor was taken from a woman under 30 who had recovered from COVID-19. CDR3 protein: CASSPGPGQDLNTGELFF. CDR3 nucleotides: TGCGCCAGCAGCCCCGGACCGGGACAGGACCTAAACACCGGGGAGCTGTTTTTT.